Presented here are 10 T cell receptor beta chains from one specimen sequenced in a study of CD8 T cells in Susac syndrome. Random hexamers were used to reverse transcribe roughly 0.45 to 1 ug of RNA. TCRdb ran MiXCR on the immunoSEQ multiplex PCR reads and lists one entry per CDR3 protein. The sample lists 95,000 to 150,000 distinct CDR3 sequences, just under 95% seen once, with 0.25% to 0.3% in the top ten. The sample consisted of CD8+ T cells from PBMCs. Receptors originate from a human donor with Susac syndrome.

The chain joins TRBV24-1 to TRBJ2-5, with TRBD2 identical over 7 bases. From germline, CDR1 is KGHDR and CDR2 SFDVKD. The CDR3 length is 14 residues. With V trimmed by 4 bases and J by 4 bases, 5 bases remained unmatched. The CDR3 reads CATSEAGGSETQYF. In nucleotides, the CDR3 is TGTGCCACCAGTGAGGCCGGGGGGTCAGAGACCCAGTACTTC.

The rearrangement uses TRBV14 and TRBJ2-7, with D possibly matching TRBD1 (5 bases). V dropped 2 bases and J dropped 4 bases, with 15 bases sitting between them. The CDR3 runs to 15 residues. Germline-derived CDR1 and CDR2 are SGHDN and FVKESK. CDR3 in amino acids: CASSQLLGRGYEQYF. The CDR3 nucleotides read TGTGCCAGCAGCCAACTACTGGGGCGAGGATACGAGCAGTACTTC.

The chain has TRBV5-1 and TRBJ2-5; D possibly corresponds to TRBD2 (6 bases). Germline assignment: CDR1 SGHRS and CDR2 YFSETQ. With 3 bases removed from V and 3 bases from J, the gap between germline ends came to 21 bases. The CDR3 has 17 amino acids. CDR3 coding DNA: TGCGCCAGCAGCTCCTTAATGGGACTCCATCTGGAAGAGACCCAGTACTTC. Protein product: CASSSLMGLHLEETQYF.

The sample holds one count of this clonotype. The chain couples TRBV20-1 to TRBJ2-3; D call uncertain. This CDR3 spans 13 amino acids. V was clipped by 2 bases and J by 1 base, with 7 bases between them. CDR1 and CDR2 from the germline V gene are DFQATT and SNEGSKA (reference sequence). Here the CDR3 reads CSARSRGTDTQYF. CDR3 in DNA: TGCAGTGCTAGATCCCGGGGCACAGATACGCAGTATTTT.

A few counts support this clonotype. The chain has TRBV4-2 and TRBJ1-5; unclear D gene. This CDR3 spans 15 amino acids. With 4 bases removed from V and 0 bases from J, the gap between germline ends came to 10 bases. Germline CDR1 and CDR2: LGHNA and YNFKEQ. The CDR3 nucleotides are TGTGCCAGCAGCCCCACCACCTATAGCAATCAGCCCCAGCATTTT. This codes for CASSPTTYSNQPQHF.

The CDR3 protein is CASSLGVGLGTEAFF. CDR3 DNA: TGTGCCAGCAGTTTAGGGGTGGGATTGGGGACTGAAGCTTTCTTT. The chain recombines TRBV12-3 or TRBV12-4 with TRBJ1-1; D unresolved. Trimming took off 1 base at V and 5 bases at J, with 14 bases between the two ends. CDR3 size: 15 residues.

The chain has TRBV4-3 and TRBJ1-2; D is uncertain. With 1 base removed from V and 4 bases from J, the gap between germline ends came to 25 bases. The CDR3 runs to 19 residues. The germline V gene encodes CDR1 LGHNA and CDR2 YSLEER. CDR3 in DNA: TGCGCCAGCAGCCAAGGGGCCTTTGAGGTGGTTGGCGTCGCCTATGGCTACACCTTC. Translation: CASSQGAFEVVGVAYGYTF.

The rearrangement links TRBV5-6 to TRBJ2-7, with TRBD1 as a possible D gene (5 bases). Trimming left V 7 bases short and J 5 bases short, with 19 bases between. CDR3 length equals 14 residues. CDR1 and CDR2 from the germline V gene are SGHDT and YYEEEE. The CDR3 reads CASQQSRRANEQYF. In nucleotides, the CDR3 is TGTGCCAGCCAGCAGAGTCGCAGGGCCAACGAGCAGTACTTC.

The V and J genes are TRBV25-1 and TRBJ2-2; D is uncertain. The CDR3 is 12 amino acids. V was clipped by 2 bases and J by 7 bases, with 5 bases between them. CDR1 is MGHDK and CDR2 is SYGVNS in the germline V gene. The CDR3 DNA reads as TGTGCCAGCAGTGAAACCAGCGGGGAGCTGTTTTTT. Translating it yields CASSETSGELFF.

This chain uses TRBV6-5 with TRBJ2-3; 9 bases are a match to TRBD1. Germline V CDR1 and CDR2: MNHEY, SVGAGI. This CDR3 comprises 15 residues. Germline trimming cut 5 bases from V and 5 bases from J; bases unmatched to any gene: 8. The DNA for the CDR3 is TGTGCCAGCAGTACTACAGGGGGCGCCGGAGATACGCAGTATTTT. Translation: CASSTTGGAGDTQYF.